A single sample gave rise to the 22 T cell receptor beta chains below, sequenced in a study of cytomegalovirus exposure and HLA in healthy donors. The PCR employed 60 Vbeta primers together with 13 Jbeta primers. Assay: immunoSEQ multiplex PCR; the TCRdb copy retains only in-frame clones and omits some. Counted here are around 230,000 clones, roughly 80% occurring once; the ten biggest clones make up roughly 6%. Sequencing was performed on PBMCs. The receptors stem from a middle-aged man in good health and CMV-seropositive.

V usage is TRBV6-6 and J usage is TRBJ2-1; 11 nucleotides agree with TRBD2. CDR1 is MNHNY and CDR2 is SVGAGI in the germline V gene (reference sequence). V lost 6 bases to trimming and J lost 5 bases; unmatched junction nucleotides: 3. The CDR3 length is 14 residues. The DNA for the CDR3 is TGTGCCAGCAGCATAGCGGGAGGGCACAATGAGCAGTTCTTC. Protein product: CASSIAGGHNEQFF.

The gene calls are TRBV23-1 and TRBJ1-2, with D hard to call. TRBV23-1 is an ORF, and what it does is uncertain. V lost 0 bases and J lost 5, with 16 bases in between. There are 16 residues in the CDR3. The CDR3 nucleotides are TGCGCCAGCAGTCAATCTGCCGGGAAGAGTGGGTATGGCTACACCTTC. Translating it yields CASSQSAGKSGYGYTF.

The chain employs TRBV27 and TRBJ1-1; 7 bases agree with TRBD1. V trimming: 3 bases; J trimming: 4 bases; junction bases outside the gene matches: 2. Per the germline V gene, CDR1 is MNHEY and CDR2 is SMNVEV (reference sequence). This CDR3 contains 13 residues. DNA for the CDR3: TGTGCCAGCAGTTTCGACAGGGTCACTGAAGCTTTCTTT. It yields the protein CASSFDRVTEAFF.

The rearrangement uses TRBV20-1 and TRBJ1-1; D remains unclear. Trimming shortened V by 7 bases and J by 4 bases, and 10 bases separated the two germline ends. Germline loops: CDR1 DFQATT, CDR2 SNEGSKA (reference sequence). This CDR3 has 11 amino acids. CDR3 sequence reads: CSVQRGTEAFF. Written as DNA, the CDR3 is TGCAGTGTACAGCGGGGCACTGAAGCTTTCTTT.

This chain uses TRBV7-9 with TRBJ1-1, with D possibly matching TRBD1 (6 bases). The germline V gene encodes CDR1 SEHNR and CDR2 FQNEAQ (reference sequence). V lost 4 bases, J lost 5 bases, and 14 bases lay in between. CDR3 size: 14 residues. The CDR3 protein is CASSSQGRETEAFF. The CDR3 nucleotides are TGTGCCAGCAGCTCGCAGGGGAGGGAGACTGAAGCTTTCTTT.

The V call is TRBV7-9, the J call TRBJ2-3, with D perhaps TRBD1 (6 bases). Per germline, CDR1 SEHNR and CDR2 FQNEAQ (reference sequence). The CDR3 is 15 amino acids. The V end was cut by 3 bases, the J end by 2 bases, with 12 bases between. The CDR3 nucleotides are TGTGCCAGCAGCTTCCTCACAGGGCACACAGATACGCAGTATTTT. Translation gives CASSFLTGHTDTQYF. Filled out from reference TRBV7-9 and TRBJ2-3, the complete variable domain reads DTGVSQNPRHKITKRGQNVTFRCDPISEHNRLYWYRQTLGQGPEFLTYFQNEAQLEKSRLLSDRFSAERPKGSFSTLEIQRTEQGDSAMYLCASSFLTGHTDTQYFGPGTRLTVL.

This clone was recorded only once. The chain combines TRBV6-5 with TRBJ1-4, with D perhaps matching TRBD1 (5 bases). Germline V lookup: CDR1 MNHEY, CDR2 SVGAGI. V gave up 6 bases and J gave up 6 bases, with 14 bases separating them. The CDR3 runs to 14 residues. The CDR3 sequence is CASRNTGVDEKLFF. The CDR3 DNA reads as TGTGCCAGCAGAAATACGGGGGTGGATGAAAAACTGTTTTTT.

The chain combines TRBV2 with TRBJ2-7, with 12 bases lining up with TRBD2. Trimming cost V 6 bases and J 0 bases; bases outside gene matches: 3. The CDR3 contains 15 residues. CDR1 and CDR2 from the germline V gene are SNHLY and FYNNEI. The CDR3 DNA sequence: TGTGCCAGCAGGGGGACTAGCGGGTTCTCCTACGAGCAGTACGTC. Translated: CASRGTSGFSYEQYV.

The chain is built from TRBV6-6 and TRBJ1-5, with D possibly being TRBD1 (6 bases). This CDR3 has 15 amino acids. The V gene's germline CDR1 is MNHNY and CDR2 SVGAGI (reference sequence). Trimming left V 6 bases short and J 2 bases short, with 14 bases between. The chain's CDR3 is CASSPQGKGNQPQHF. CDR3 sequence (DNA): TGTGCCAGCAGCCCTCAGGGGAAGGGCAATCAGCCCCAGCATTTT.

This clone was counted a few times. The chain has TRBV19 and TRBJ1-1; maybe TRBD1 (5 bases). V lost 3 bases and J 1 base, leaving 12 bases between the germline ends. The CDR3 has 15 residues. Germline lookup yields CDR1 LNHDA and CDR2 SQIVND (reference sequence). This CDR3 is CASSIPGLRNTEAFF. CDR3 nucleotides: TGTGCCAGTAGTATCCCGGGACTTCGGAACACTGAAGCTTTCTTT.

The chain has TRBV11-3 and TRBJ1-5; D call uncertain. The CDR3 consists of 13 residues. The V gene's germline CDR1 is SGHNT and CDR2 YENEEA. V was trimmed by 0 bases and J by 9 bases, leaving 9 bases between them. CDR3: CASSLDGESPQHF. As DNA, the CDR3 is TGTGCCAGCAGCTTAGATGGGGAGTCGCCCCAGCATTTT.

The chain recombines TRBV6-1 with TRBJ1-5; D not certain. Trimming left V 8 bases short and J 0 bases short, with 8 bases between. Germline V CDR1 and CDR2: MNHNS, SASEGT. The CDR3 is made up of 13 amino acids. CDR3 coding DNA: TGTGCCAGCCTCCTGTCTAGCAATCAGCCCCAGCATTTT. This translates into CASLLSSNQPQHF.

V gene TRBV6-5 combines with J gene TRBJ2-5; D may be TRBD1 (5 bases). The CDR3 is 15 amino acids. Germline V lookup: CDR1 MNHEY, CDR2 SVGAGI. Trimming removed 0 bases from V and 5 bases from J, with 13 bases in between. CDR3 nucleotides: TGTGCCAGCAGTTACTCAGGACACCTAGGGGAGACCCAGTACTTC. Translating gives CASSYSGHLGETQYF.

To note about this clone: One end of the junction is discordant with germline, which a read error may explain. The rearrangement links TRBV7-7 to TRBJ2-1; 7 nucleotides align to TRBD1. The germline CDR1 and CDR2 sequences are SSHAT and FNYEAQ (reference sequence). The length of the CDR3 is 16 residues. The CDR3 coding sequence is TGTGCTAGCAGCTTAGCGTCAACAGGGGCCTACAATGAGCAGTTCTTC. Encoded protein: CASSLASTGAYNEQFF.

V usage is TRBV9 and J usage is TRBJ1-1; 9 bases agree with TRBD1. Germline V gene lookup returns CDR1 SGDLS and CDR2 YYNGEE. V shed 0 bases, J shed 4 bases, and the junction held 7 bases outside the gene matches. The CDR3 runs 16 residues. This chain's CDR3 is CASSVGRGTGSTEAFF. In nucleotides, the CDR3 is TGTGCCAGCAGCGTAGGGCGCGGGACAGGGTCCACTGAAGCTTTCTTT.

The CDR3 DNA reads TGTGCCAGCAGCTTAAGCGGGACCAGAAACAATGAGCAGTTCTTC. Translation gives CASSLSGTRNNEQFF. The chain has TRBV7-9 and TRBJ2-1; 7 bases fit TRBD2. Germline CDR1 is SEHNR and CDR2 is FQNEAQ (reference sequence). With 2 bases clipped from V and 5 bases from J, the junction kept 6 bases outside the gene matches. The CDR3 covers 15 residues.

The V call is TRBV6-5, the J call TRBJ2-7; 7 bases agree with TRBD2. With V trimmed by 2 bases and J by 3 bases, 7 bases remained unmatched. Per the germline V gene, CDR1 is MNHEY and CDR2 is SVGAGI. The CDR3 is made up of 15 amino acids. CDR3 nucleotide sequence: TGTGCCAGCAGTTACGTGGGGGAGGGCCGCTACGAGCAGTACTTC. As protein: CASSYVGEGRYEQYF.

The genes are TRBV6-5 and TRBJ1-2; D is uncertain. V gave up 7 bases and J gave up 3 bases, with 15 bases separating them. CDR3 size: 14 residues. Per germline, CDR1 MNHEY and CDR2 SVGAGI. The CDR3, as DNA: TGTGCCAGCACCCTGAGCGGCGGATACTATGGCTACACCTTC. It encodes CASTLSGGYYGYTF.

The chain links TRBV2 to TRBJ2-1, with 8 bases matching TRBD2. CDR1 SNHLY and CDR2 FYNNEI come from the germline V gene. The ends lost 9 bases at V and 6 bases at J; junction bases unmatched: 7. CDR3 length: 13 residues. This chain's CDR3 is CASEREPTNEQFF. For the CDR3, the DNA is TGTGCCAGTGAGCGGGAGCCCACCAATGAGCAGTTCTTC.

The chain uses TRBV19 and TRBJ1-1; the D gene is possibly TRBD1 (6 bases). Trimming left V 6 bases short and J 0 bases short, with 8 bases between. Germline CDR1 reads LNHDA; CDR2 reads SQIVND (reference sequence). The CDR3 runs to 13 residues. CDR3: CASRGQLNTEAFF. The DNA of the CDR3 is TGTGCCAGTAGAGGACAGCTGAACACTGAAGCTTTCTTT.

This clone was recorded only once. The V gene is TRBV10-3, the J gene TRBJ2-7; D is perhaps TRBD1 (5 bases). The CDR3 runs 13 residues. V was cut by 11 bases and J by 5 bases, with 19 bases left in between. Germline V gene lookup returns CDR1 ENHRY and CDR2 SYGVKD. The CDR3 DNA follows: TGTGCCCACCAGAAGGCCTCAGGGAACGAGCAGTACTTC. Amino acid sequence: CAHQKASGNEQYF.

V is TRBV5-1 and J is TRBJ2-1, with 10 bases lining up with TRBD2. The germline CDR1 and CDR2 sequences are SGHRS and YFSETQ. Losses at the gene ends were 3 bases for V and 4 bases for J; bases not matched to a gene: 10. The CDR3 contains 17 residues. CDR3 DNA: TGCGCCAGCAGCTCAGGGACTAGCGCCAAAGAATACAATGAGCAGTTCTTC. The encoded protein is CASSSGTSAKEYNEQFF.